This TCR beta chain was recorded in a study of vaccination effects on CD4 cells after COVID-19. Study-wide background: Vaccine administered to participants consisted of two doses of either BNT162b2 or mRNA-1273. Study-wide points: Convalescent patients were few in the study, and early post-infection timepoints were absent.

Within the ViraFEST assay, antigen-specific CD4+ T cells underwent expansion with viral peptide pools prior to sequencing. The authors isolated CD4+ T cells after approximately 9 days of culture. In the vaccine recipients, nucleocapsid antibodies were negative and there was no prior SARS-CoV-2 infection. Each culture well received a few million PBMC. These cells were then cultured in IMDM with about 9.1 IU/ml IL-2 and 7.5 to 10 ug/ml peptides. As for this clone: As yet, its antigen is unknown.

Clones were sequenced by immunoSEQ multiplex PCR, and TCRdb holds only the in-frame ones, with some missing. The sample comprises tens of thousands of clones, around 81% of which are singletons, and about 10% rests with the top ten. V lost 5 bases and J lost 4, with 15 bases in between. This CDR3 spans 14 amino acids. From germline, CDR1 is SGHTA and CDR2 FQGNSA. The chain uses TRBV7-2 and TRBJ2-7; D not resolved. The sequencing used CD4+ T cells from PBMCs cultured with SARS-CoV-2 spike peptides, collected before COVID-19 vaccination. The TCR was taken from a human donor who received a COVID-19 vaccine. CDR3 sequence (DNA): TGTGCCAGCAGCCGCTTATCCGGAGATTACGAGCAGTACGTC. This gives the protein CASSRLSGDYEQYV.